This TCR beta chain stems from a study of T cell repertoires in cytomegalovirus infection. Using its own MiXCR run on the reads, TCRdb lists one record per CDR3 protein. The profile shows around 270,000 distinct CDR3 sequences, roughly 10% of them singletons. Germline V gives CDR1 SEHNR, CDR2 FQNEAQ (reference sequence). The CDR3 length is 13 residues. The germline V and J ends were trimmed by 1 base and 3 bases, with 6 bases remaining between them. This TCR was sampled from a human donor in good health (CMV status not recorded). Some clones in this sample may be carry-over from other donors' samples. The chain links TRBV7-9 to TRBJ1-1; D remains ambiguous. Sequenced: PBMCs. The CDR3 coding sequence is TGTGCCAGCAGCTTAGACTTGGACACTGAAGCTTTCTTT. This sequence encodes CASSLDLDTEAFF.